One sample yielded the 24 T cell receptor beta chains listed below, sequenced in a study of shared clonotypes between healthy human individuals. Sequencing was performed with immunoSEQ multiplex PCR; in TCRdb, only in-frame clones are kept and a portion is missing. The sample shows some 2,000,000 clones, 95% of them seen only once. The sequenced material came from naive CD4+ T cells sorted from blood. Sample subset: CD45RA+ positively selected. Receptors originate from a man in his late teens or twenties in good health.

This clone was seen once. The rearrangement joins TRBV6-1 to TRBJ1-5, with D uncertain. Looked up from germline, CDR1 is MNHNS and CDR2 is SASEGT. This CDR3 spans 15 amino acids. Trimming left V 6 bases short and J 3 bases short, with 15 bases between. CDR3 in DNA: TGTGCCAGCAGAAGAGGACGGGTCATCAATCAGCCCCAGCATTTT. This sequence encodes CASRRGRVINQPQHF.

This rearrangement joins TRBV10-3 to TRBJ2-3, with a tentative D call TRBD2 (6 bases). Between the trimmed V and J ends, which lost 7 bases and 3 bases, there was a span of 11 bases. The V gene's germline CDR1 is ENHRY and CDR2 SYGVKD. The CDR3 is 13 residues long. CDR3 nucleotides: TGTGCCATCATGGGGGGAAAGACAGATACGCAGTATTTT. Protein: CAIMGGKTDTQYF.

This chain connects TRBV2 to TRBJ2-3, with unresolved D. This CDR3 comprises 14 residues. V gave up 6 bases and J gave up 4 bases, with 14 bases separating them. Germline V gene lookup returns CDR1 SNHLY and CDR2 FYNNEI. This CDR3 is CASRAGPLPDTQYF. The CDR3 DNA is TGTGCCAGCAGAGCCGGGCCCCTACCAGATACGCAGTATTTT.

The chain recombines TRBV10-1 with TRBJ2-1; no reliable D call. CDR1 and CDR2 from the germline V gene are WNHNN and SYGVQD (reference sequence). The CDR3 loop spans 16 amino acids. Trimming took off 0 bases at V and 4 bases at J, with 13 bases between the two ends. The CDR3 DNA sequence: TGCGCCAGCAGTGAGTCCGGCCAACCCGGATACAATGAGCAGTTCTTC. Its translation is CASSESGQPGYNEQFF.

J is TRBJ1-1 and V is TRBV18; D may be TRBD1 (5 bases). Germline CDR1 is KGHSH and CDR2 is LQKENI. The length of the CDR3 is 15 residues. V was clipped by 2 bases and J by 6 bases, with 16 bases between them. CDR3 nucleotides: TGTGCCAGCTCACCAAACTGGGGCGTCTCTTCTGAAGCTTTCTTT. It encodes CASSPNWGVSSEAFF.

V is TRBV4-1 and J is TRBJ2-3; D possibly corresponds to TRBD2 (6 bases). V was clipped by 0 bases and J by 2 bases, with 12 bases between them. CDR3 length: 16 residues. From germline, CDR1 is MGHRA and CDR2 YSYEKL. The CDR3 region is CASSQDRGRYTDTQYF. CDR3 nucleotide sequence: TGCGCCAGCAGCCAAGATCGGGGGAGGTACACAGATACGCAGTATTTT.

The rearrangement uses TRBV4-1 and TRBJ1-2, with a weak D call TRBD1 (6 bases). V lost 0 bases to trimming and J lost 5 bases, with 10 bases between them. Germline values: CDR1 MGHRA, CDR2 YSYEKL. This CDR3 region has 14 residues. The CDR3 nucleotides are TGCGCCAGCAGCCAAGATTACAGGGCGTATGGCTACACCTTC. Translated, it gives CASSQDYRAYGYTF.

The J gene is TRBJ2-3, the V gene TRBV14; 8 positions match TRBD1. After removal of 3 bases from V and 5 bases from J, the junction contained 7 bases not matched to a gene. CDR1 is SGHDN and CDR2 is FVKESK in the germline V gene. This CDR3 has 15 residues. The chain's CDR3 is CASSQGRGRGDTQYF. The CDR3 coding sequence is TGTGCCAGCAGCCAGGGCAGGGGGCGAGGAGATACGCAGTATTTT.

The CDR3 loop is CASSLTAGGNIQYF. CDR3 coding DNA: TGCGCCAGCAGCTTGACGGCAGGGGGAAACATTCAGTACTTC. The J gene is TRBJ2-4, the V gene TRBV5-1; TRBD1 aligns across 7 bases. CDR1 SGHRS and CDR2 YFSETQ come from the germline V gene. The CDR3 sequence is 14 residues long. V lost 1 base to trimming and J lost 6 bases; unmatched junction nucleotides: 4.

The rearrangement joins TRBV6-6 to TRBJ2-7; 8 nucleotides match TRBD2. Germline trimming cut 5 bases from V and 1 base from J; bases unmatched to any gene: 7. Germline loops: CDR1 MNHNY, CDR2 SVGAGI (reference sequence). The CDR3 runs to 15 residues. The CDR3 DNA is TGTGCCAGCAGTAACCTTCTAGCGGGTTCCTACGAGCAGTACTTC. The encoded protein is CASSNLLAGSYEQYF.

V usage is TRBV7-2 and J usage is TRBJ1-6; 10 nucleotides align to TRBD1. The germline CDR1 and CDR2 sequences are SGHTA and FQGNSA. The CDR3 is 17 residues long. The V segment lost 6 bases and the J segment 2 bases; nucleotides outside the gene matches: 7. CDR3 in amino acids: CASSTDRGQTYNSPLHF. The CDR3, as DNA: TGTGCCAGCAGTACCGACAGGGGGCAGACCTATAATTCACCCCTCCACTTT.

The V call is TRBV19, the J call TRBJ2-1, with unresolved D. CDR3 length: 15 amino acids. Trimming cost V 5 bases and J 0 bases, with 11 bases left between them. In germline, CDR1 is LNHDA, CDR2 SQIVND (reference sequence). CDR3 in amino acids: CASSPSASSYNEQFF. The CDR3, as DNA: TGTGCCAGTAGTCCCTCCGCCAGCTCCTACAATGAGCAGTTCTTC.

Points on this clone: Distinct nucleotide sequences in the sample also encode this CDR3. The chain has TRBV9 and TRBJ2-3; maybe TRBD2 (6 bases). The CDR3 loop spans 16 amino acids. V lost 0 bases, J lost 3 bases, and 14 bases lay in between. Germline CDR1 SGDLS, CDR2 YYNGEE. CDR3 residues: CASSVVPGEGTDTQYF. CDR3 DNA: TGTGCCAGCAGCGTAGTACCGGGAGAGGGGACAGATACGCAGTATTTT.

CDR3 DNA sequence: TGTGCCAGCAACAGGGACACTGAAGCTTTCTTT. This encodes CASNRDTEAFF. The rearrangement links TRBV2 to TRBJ1-1; perhaps TRBD1 as D (6 bases). The germline V gene has CDR1 SNHLY and CDR2 FYNNEI. V shed 7 bases and J shed 3 bases, with 6 bases lying between them. This CDR3 region has 11 residues.

This chain uses TRBV30 with TRBJ2-2, with D tentatively TRBD1 (6 bases). CDR3 length equals 13 residues. Germline V gives CDR1 GTSNPN, CDR2 SVGIG (reference sequence). Trimming removed 7 bases at V and 1 base at J, with 10 bases between. CDR3 DNA: TGTGCCTTCCAGACAGGGAACACCGGGGAGCTGTTTTTT. This gives the protein CAFQTGNTGELFF.

V and J are TRBV29-1 and TRBJ1-3; D is undetermined. Trimming pared 4 bases from V and 3 bases from J, leaving 7 bases between. The CDR3 consists of 12 residues. Per the germline V gene, CDR1 is SQVTM and CDR2 is ANQGSEA. In DNA form, the CDR3 reads TGCAGCGTTGTATTGGGTGGAAACACCATATATTTT. Its protein is CSVVLGGNTIYF.

The chain employs TRBV5-1 and TRBJ2-1; 9 nucleotides match TRBD2. There are 16 residues in the CDR3. The trim removed 4 bases at V and 1 base at J, leaving 6 bases unmatched. The germline gives CDR1 SGHRS, CDR2 YFSETQ. CDR3 DNA sequence: TGCGCCAGCAGCCCGGCTCTAGCGGGATCCTACAATGAGCAGTTCTTC. It encodes CASSPALAGSYNEQFF.

The CDR3 loop is CASSYSGDSPNYGYTF. In DNA, the CDR3 is TGTGCCAGCAGTTACTCCGGGGACAGTCCTAACTATGGCTACACCTTC. The chain employs TRBV6-6 and TRBJ1-2; 7 bases map to TRBD1. The CDR3 length is 16 residues. In germline, CDR1 is MNHNY, CDR2 SVGAGI (reference sequence). V gave up 0 bases and J gave up 0 bases; unmatched junction bases: 4.

The chain recombines TRBV15 with TRBJ2-1; a weak D match, TRBD2 (6 bases). The CDR3 spans 15 residues. The V end lost 0 bases, the J end lost 4 bases, and 10 bases lay between the germline ends. The germline CDR1 and CDR2 sequences are LNHNV and YYDKDF (reference sequence). CDR3 protein: CATSRDTGTYNEQFF. CDR3 bases: TGTGCCACCAGCAGAGATACCGGGACTTACAATGAGCAGTTCTTC. The complete variable domain, with remaining parts taken from reference TRBV15 and TRBJ2-1, reads DAMVIQNPRYQVTQFGKPVTLSCSQTLNHNVMYWYQQKSSQAPKLLFHYYDKDFNNEADTPDNFQSRRPNTSFCFLDIRSPGLGDTAMYLCATSRDTGTYNEQFFGPGTRLTVL.

This clone is a singleton in its sample. The chain couples TRBV7-9 to TRBJ2-7; 12 bases match TRBD1. Germline assignment: CDR1 SEHNR and CDR2 FQNEAQ (reference sequence). The ends lost 3 bases at V and 7 bases at J; junction bases unmatched: 10. The CDR3 contains 16 residues. The CDR3 here is CASSFSLGTGGREQYF. The CDR3 nucleotides read TGTGCCAGCAGCTTCTCTCTCGGGACAGGGGGCCGGGAGCAGTACTTC. The variable domain in full, completed from reference TRBV7-9 and TRBJ2-7, reads DTGVSQNPRHKITKRGQNVTFRCDPISEHNRLYWYRQTLGQGPEFLTYFQNEAQLEKSRLLSDRFSAERPKGSFSTLEIQRTEQGDSAMYLCASSFSLGTGGREQYFGPGTRLTVT.

The chain carries TRBV28 and TRBJ2-7; TRBD1 matches 7 bases. Per germline, CDR1 MDHEN and CDR2 SYDVKM. Trimming at V came to 5 bases and at J to 3 bases, leaving 13 bases not matched to a gene. This CDR3 has 16 amino acids. The CDR3 DNA follows: TGTGCCAGCAGTCCCTACAGGGGCCGTACTATCTACGAGCAGTACTTC. This sequence encodes CASSPYRGRTIYEQYF.

This chain connects TRBV5-6 to TRBJ1-6; TRBD1 might be the D (5 bases). The CDR3 runs 18 residues. Germline CDR1 is SGHDT and CDR2 is YYEEEE. Between the trimmed V and J ends, which lost 4 bases and 10 bases, there was a span of 27 bases. CDR3 residues: CASSLLGHGGPGESPLHF. In DNA form, the CDR3 reads TGTGCCAGCAGCCTCCTGGGGCACGGAGGACCGGGGGAGTCACCCCTCCACTTT. The full variable domain, in which reference TRBV5-6 and TRBJ1-6 provide the parts outside the CDR3, is DAGVTQSPTHLIKTRGQQVTLRCSPKSGHDTVSWYQQALGQGPQFIFQYYEEEERQRGNFPDRFSGHQFPNYSSELNVNALLLGDSALYLCASSLLGHGGPGESPLHFGNGTRLTVT.

This clone is a singleton in its sample. This chain's CDR3 is CASRARGESGELFF. The CDR3 DNA reads as TGTGCCAGCAGGGCGCGTGGGGAGTCCGGGGAGCTGTTTTTT. The chain employs TRBV28 and TRBJ2-2, with a possible D match to TRBD2 (5 bases). The germline gives CDR1 MDHEN, CDR2 SYDVKM. The CDR3 is 14 amino acids. V was pared by 6 bases and J by 6 bases, with 14 bases between.

This chain uses TRBV30 with TRBJ1-1; the match to TRBD1 covers 9 bases. The CDR3 has 15 amino acids. CDR1 GTSNPN and CDR2 SVGIG come from the germline V gene (reference sequence). V dropped 2 bases and J dropped 5; count of bases not matched to a gene: 9. CDR3 loop: CAWSPGDRVGTEAFF. The CDR3 coding sequence is TGTGCCTGGAGTCCCGGGGACAGGGTCGGGACTGAAGCTTTCTTT.